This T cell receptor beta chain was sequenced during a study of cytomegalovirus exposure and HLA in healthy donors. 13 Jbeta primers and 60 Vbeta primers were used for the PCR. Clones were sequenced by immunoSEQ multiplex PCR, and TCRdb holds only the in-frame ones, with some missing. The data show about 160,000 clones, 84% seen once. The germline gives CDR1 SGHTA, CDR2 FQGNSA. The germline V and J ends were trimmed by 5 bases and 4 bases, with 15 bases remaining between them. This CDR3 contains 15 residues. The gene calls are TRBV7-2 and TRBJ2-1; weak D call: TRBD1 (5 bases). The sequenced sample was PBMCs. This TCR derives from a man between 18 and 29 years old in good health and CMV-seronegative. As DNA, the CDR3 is TGTGCCAGCAGCGCAGGGTCGGTCGAATACAATGAGCAGTTCTTC. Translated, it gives CASSAGSVEYNEQFF.